The 18 T cell receptor beta chains below come from one sample, sequenced in a study of CD4+ T cells in melanoma. Produced via immunoSEQ multiplex PCR; TCRdb's table is partial and in-frame only. The sample shows 50,000 to 60,000 clones, approximately 74% of them seen only once. The sample comprised tumor tissue. Receptors were obtained from a human donor with melanoma.

This clone was observed a single time. The rearrangement links TRBV29-1 to TRBJ2-7, with 10 nucleotides matching TRBD1. Germline assignment: CDR1 SQVTM and CDR2 ANQGSEA. V lost 4 bases, J lost 3 bases, and 0 bases stayed unmatched. CDR3 length equals 12 residues. In DNA form, the CDR3 reads TGCAGCGTTGGGACAGGGGGCTACGAGCAGTACTTC. The encoded protein is CSVGTGGYEQYF.

This clone was detected only a few times. V is TRBV4-1 and J is TRBJ1-2; D is possibly TRBD1 (5 bases). The CDR3 loop spans 15 amino acids. V gave up 0 bases and J gave up 4 bases, with 12 bases separating them. Germline V gene sequence: CDR1 MGHRA, CDR2 YSYEKL. CDR3 DNA: TGCGCCAGCAGCCAAGATGAGCAGGGCGCCTATGGCTACACCTTC. Translation: CASSQDEQGAYGYTF.

The CDR3 protein is CASSYAGTGPRGYTF. The CDR3 DNA reads TGTGCCAGCAGTTATGCCGGGACAGGGCCGCGTGGCTACACCTTC. V is TRBV6-6 and J is TRBJ1-2, with 9 bases fitting TRBD1. CDR1 and CDR2 from the germline V gene are MNHNY and SVGAGI (reference sequence). V was pared by 3 bases and J by 7 bases, with 9 bases of the junction left unmatched. The CDR3 runs 15 residues.

The V and J genes are TRBV5-1 and TRBJ2-6; D is unclear. The V end was cut by 4 bases, the J end by 0 bases, with 8 bases between. This CDR3 is 15 amino acids long. CDR1 SGHRS and CDR2 YFSETQ come from the germline V gene. CDR3 nucleotide sequence: TGCGCCAGCAGCCGTTTCAGCTCTGGGGCCAACGTCCTGACTTTC. This gives the protein CASSRFSSGANVLTF.

This clone was observed once. The same CDR3 can be traced to other DNA sequences in this sample. The J gene is TRBJ2-1, the V gene TRBV6-5; possibly TRBD1 for D (5 bases). CDR3 length: 12 residues. Trimming stripped 2 bases from V and 6 bases from J, with 5 bases between. The germline V gene encodes CDR1 MNHEY and CDR2 SVGAGI. CDR3 sequence (DNA): TGTGCCAGCAGTTACACAGGCAATGAGCAGTTCTTC. It specifies CASSYTGNEQFF.

The V gene is TRBV2, the J gene TRBJ1-1, with no clear D. The V gene's germline CDR1 is SNHLY and CDR2 FYNNEI. Trimming left V 8 bases short and J 1 base short, with 11 bases between. This CDR3 comprises 13 residues. CDR3 in DNA: TGTGCCAGCCTCGTAATCCAGAACACTGAAGCTTTCTTT. Amino acid sequence: CASLVIQNTEAFF.

The chain uses TRBV7-3 and TRBJ2-3; 13 nucleotides line up with TRBD2. This CDR3 is built from 14 residues. The germline CDR1 and CDR2 sequences are SGHTA and FQGTGA. The junction had 1 base not matched to a gene; V was cut back by 5 bases and J by 5 bases. Here the CDR3 reads CASSRTSGGDTQYF. The CDR3 DNA reads as TGTGCCAGCAGCCGGACTAGCGGGGGAGATACGCAGTATTTT.

The chain joins TRBV5-1 to TRBJ2-5; maybe TRBD2 (5 bases). The J call may not be correct, given that the DNA end is closer to TRBJ2-7. Germline V gene sequence: CDR1 SGHRS, CDR2 YFSETQ. The CDR3 consists of 13 residues. CDR3 sequence: CASSLGREDEQYF. CDR3 bases: TGCGCCAGCAGCTTGGGCCGGGAAGACGAGCAGTACTTC.

The chain joins TRBV28 to TRBJ1-1; D is possibly TRBD1 (6 bases). This CDR3 comprises 13 residues. The V end lost 5 bases, the J end lost 5 bases, and 12 bases lay between the germline ends. Germline CDR1 reads MDHEN; CDR2 reads SYDVKM. CDR3 protein: CASSRGGRTEAFF. CDR3 DNA: TGTGCCAGCAGTAGGGGGGGGCGTACTGAAGCTTTCTTT.

This chain joins TRBV29-1 and TRBJ1-2, with 7 positions matching TRBD1. The CDR3 extends over 13 amino acids. Germline V gives CDR1 SQVTM, CDR2 ANQGSEA. Trimming removed 3 bases from V and 8 bases from J; junction bases left unmatched: 9. This chain's CDR3 is CSVDQGEAGGYTF. The CDR3 DNA is TGCAGCGTTGATCAGGGGGAGGCCGGGGGCTACACCTTC.

V and J are TRBV14 and TRBJ1-1, with D unclear. The CDR3 has 12 amino acids. Germline assignment: CDR1 SGHDN and CDR2 FVKESK. V dropped 4 bases and J dropped 4 bases, with 7 bases sitting between them. This CDR3 reads CASSPWGTEAFF. The CDR3 region has the DNA TGTGCCAGCAGCCCCTGGGGCACTGAAGCTTTCTTT.

This clone was seen a few times. This chain links TRBV19 with TRBJ1-4; no clear D gene. The CDR3 consists of 13 residues. CDR1 and CDR2 from the germline V gene are LNHDA and SQIVND (reference sequence). Trimming shortened V by 3 bases and J by 8 bases, and 10 bases separated the two germline ends. As DNA, the CDR3 is TGTGCCAGTAGTATCCGGTATGGCGAAAAACTGTTTTTT. It codes for CASSIRYGEKLFF. Full variable domain (rest looked up from reference TRBV19 and TRBJ1-4): DGGITQSPKYLFRKEGQNVTLSCEQNLNHDAMYWYRQDPGQGLRLIYYSQIVNDFQKGDIAEGYSVSREKKESFPLTVTSAQKNPTAFYLCASSIRYGEKLFFGSGTQLSVL.

This sequence joins TRBV27 and TRBJ1-4, with TRBD1 matching 10 bases. CDR1 MNHEY and CDR2 SMNVEV come from the germline V gene (reference sequence). V was pared by 5 bases and J by 7 bases, with 7 bases of the junction left unmatched. The CDR3 is 15 amino acids. The CDR3 DNA sequence: TGTGCCAGCAGTCCCCCGGGACAGGGGATTGAAAAACTGTTTTTT. Protein product: CASSPPGQGIEKLFF.

This clone showed up many times. This rearrangement joins TRBV13 to TRBJ2-3; tentative D call: TRBD2 (6 bases). The V gene lost 4 bases and the J gene lost 1 base, with 9 bases spanning the gap. This CDR3 has 14 amino acids. Germline V gives CDR1 PRHDT, CDR2 FYEKMQ (reference sequence). CDR3 residues: CASSYGRGTDTQYF. The CDR3 nucleotides read TGTGCCAGCAGCTACGGGAGAGGCACAGATACGCAGTATTTT.

The CDR3 protein is CASSGRSGKYTDTQYF. The CDR3 nucleotides are TGTGCCAGCAGCGGCAGAAGCGGGAAGTACACAGATACGCAGTATTTT. The chain is built from TRBV7-9 and TRBJ2-3, with 7 bases aligning to TRBD2. This CDR3 contains 16 residues. The junction had 10 bases not matched to a gene; V was cut back by 5 bases and J by 2 bases. Germline CDR1 SEHNR, CDR2 FQNEAQ (reference sequence).

The rearrangement uses TRBV29-1 and TRBJ2-5; D may match TRBD1 or TRBD2 (5 bases each). The germline gives CDR1 SQVTM, CDR2 ANQGSEA. V was shortened by 3 bases and J by 3 bases, with 11 bases between the two germline ends. CDR3 length: 13 residues. Here the CDR3 reads CSVDWGRKETQYF. The DNA for the CDR3 is TGCAGCGTTGATTGGGGACGGAAAGAGACCCAGTACTTC.

The chain couples TRBV2 to TRBJ2-1; the match to TRBD1 covers 8 bases. The CDR3 is made up of 15 amino acids. The V gene's germline CDR1 is SNHLY and CDR2 FYNNEI. V lost 4 bases and J lost 2; bases outside the gene matches: 4. As DNA, the CDR3 is TGTGCCAGCAGTGCCGACAGGGGAGCCTACAATGAGCAGTTCTTC. Protein sequence: CASSADRGAYNEQFF.

The V gene is TRBV7-2, the J gene TRBJ1-2, with D perhaps TRBD1 (6 bases). The ends were cut back, 3 bases at V and 6 bases at J, with 20 bases in the middle. Germline V gene data show CDR1 as SGHTA and CDR2 as FQGNSA. This CDR3 spans 16 amino acids. Here the CDR3 reads CASSLRRDTRPDGYTF. Here the CDR3 DNA reads TGTGCCAGCAGCTTGCGCCGGGACACCCGTCCGGATGGCTACACCTTC. The full variable domain, completed using reference TRBV7-2 and TRBJ1-2, is GAGVSQSPSNKVTEKGKDVELRCDPISGHTALYWYRQSLGQGLEFLIYFQGNSAPDKSGLPSDRFSAERTGGSVSTLTIQRTQQEDSAVYLCASSLRRDTRPDGYTFGSGTRLTVV.